This TCR beta chain was recorded in a study of OX40 agonist ivuxolimab in advanced cancers. Concerning the study at large: The costimulatory receptor OX40 (CD134) was targeted by ivuxolimab, a fully human IgG2 agonistic monoclonal antibody. Intravenous ivuxolimab was administered to patients every 2 weeks at six dose levels: 0.01, 0.1, 0.3, 1.5, 3 and 10 mg/kg. Among the approximately 54 dose-escalation patients, about 19 had hepatocellular carcinoma, 15 or so melanoma, 9 renal cell carcinoma and 9 head and neck cancer. The dose-escalation cohort was almost 85% male with a mean age of about 60 years, ranging from roughly 20 to 80. Prior anti-PD-1, anti-PD-L1 or anti-CTLA-4 therapy was permitted, and checkpoint inhibitors had been received by more than 35% of dose-escalation patients. Partial responses occurred in three dose-escalation patients, of whom one had hepatocellular carcinoma and two had cutaneous melanoma. Peripheral TCRbeta sequencing aimed to test whether ivuxolimab altered TCR sequence diversity and caused clonal T-cell expansion. The monotherapy dose-escalation portion (N of about 49 patients) of the phase I ivuxolimab trial is reported in the paper.

Concerning this clone: Its antigen is currently not known. No quality values exist for individual bases; no much larger clone is one base distant.

The trial excluded patients who had a history of autoimmune disease or who were on systemic immunosuppression. Peripheral blood for TCR sequencing was collected from all dose cohorts at baseline, on cycle 4 day 1, and on cycle 7 day 1. Samples came from an open-label, multicenter, first-in-human phase I dose-escalation trial of ivuxolimab. The trial enrolled adults with locally advanced or metastatic head and neck squamous cell, hepatocellular, melanoma or renal cell carcinoma. Before TCR sequencing, CD4+ T cells and CD8+ T cells were sorted from peripheral blood as separate populations. The paper's findings and limits, for the study overall: Clonal expansion of both CD4+ and CD8+ blood T cells was observed from baseline to week 6 at doses 0.1 to 3.0 mg/kg. After ivuxolimab, expanded clones were on average more numerous among CD8+ T cells than among CD4+ T cells. Low levels of normalized T-cell clonal expansion were also seen in some patients who did not respond. Partial responders in the 0.1-3.0 mg/kg groups had among the lowest normalized peripheral clonal expansion, especially among CD8+ T cells. The antigen specificity of the peripheral T cells that underwent clonal expansion was not determined.

The CDR3 numbers 14 residues from cysteine through phenylalanine. Only the CDR3 portion is preserved as DNA: 42 bases, with reading frame beginning at the first base. Taken from the germline V gene (reference sequence), the CDR1 and CDR2 loops are PRHDT and FYEKMQ. V is pared back by 1 base and J by 3 bases, with 10 bases lying between the germline termini. Genomic DNA was extracted from sorted cells for sequencing of the TCRbeta CDR3 region. The immunoSEQ Assay was used to sequence the TCRbeta CDR3 regions. Held by TCRdb, this immuneACCESS table contains in-frame sequences only and omits some clones. Under half of the omission traces to an unresolved V gene where checked; the cause of the rest is unknown. A total of about 50,000 clones appear in this sample, roughly three quarters of them only once. The ten biggest clones cover about 3% of the sample.

Rearrangement joined TRBV13 to TRBJ2-7; no D gene is confidently identified. The TCR sequence derives from an adult with an advanced solid tumor such as melanoma, head and neck, liver or kidney cancer. Sequencing used CD4+ or CD8+ T cells sorted from blood, obtained in a trial of the OX40 agonist ivuxolimab. The DNA is as follows: TGTGCCAGCAGCTTAGTCCGCAGAAACTACGAGCAGTACTTC. Translated, it gives CASSLVRRNYEQYF.